This T cell receptor beta chain was retrieved from a study of blood T cell repertoires in COVID-19 (dated by TCRdb to about 2020). Study-level background: Collaborator samples came from the United States, Italy and Spain and covered acute and convalescent phases of COVID-19. The samples were drawn from the first 160 participants of the ongoing ImmuneRACE study and from more than 1,000 subjects provided by 6 global collaborators. Where available, HLA class I and class II types were obtained from metadata supplied by the sample provider rather than from assay-based typing. The repertoires were made available in a free public database intended to serve as a resource for research on the immune response to SARS-CoV-2. Subjects who had been exposed to COVID-19, were actively infected with it, or had recovered from it provided the deeply sampled blood TCRbeta repertoires that made up the dataset. Sample metadata almost always included a de-identified subject ID, COVID-19 status, age in years and sex. The prospective study material was composed of cDNA or gDNA derived from T cells, B-cell-depleted T cells, or PBMCs. Study-wide conclusions, independent of this receptor: The quantity of clinical and demographic metadata differed by source and by participant and was supplied without curation.

TCRbeta CDR3 regions were amplified from genomic DNA using the immunoSEQ Assay, a bias-controlled multiplex PCR. The study's processing was this. The number of nucleated cells in each sample was estimated by amplification of reference gene primers within the assay. To quantify the absolute abundance of each unique TCRbeta CDR3 rearrangement, sequence reads were collapsed and filtered. For each sample, productive Simpson clonality was calculated as the square root of Simpson's diversity index across productive rearrangements. The source is immuneACCESS, and TCRdb retained only in-frame sequences with V and J called. Part of the clones is not carried over; for the studies checked, unresolved V genes explain less than half of this, and the remainder is unexplained. The V and J calls and clone size come from that table; D and trimming were worked out from the DNA. The sample data list a few hundred thousand clones, and approximately 83% of these were observed just once. The ten top clones hold roughly 3.6% of the sample.

V is pared back by 1 base and J by 2 bases, with 9 bases lying between the germline termini. Counted from cysteine to phenylalanine, this CDR3 has 14 amino acids. Here the CDR3 DNA is all that survives: 42 bases in frame from base 1. CDR1 and CDR2, per the germline V gene, are SGHTA and FQGNSA. Participants in the prospective study were enrolled through a virtual design, were aged roughly 18 to 100 years, and lived in 20 to 30 United States geographic areas. In the prospective study, participants were assigned to cohorts based on the clinical history participants reported in a screening survey and a study questionnaire. ImmuneRACE Cohort 3 recovered participants were defined by two consecutive negative NP/OP PCR tests, healthcare professional clearance, or symptom resolution. In the prospective study, mobile phlebotomists collected whole blood, serum and a nasopharyngeal or oropharyngeal swab from each participant. Participants in the prospective study had the option to provide additional blood draws and questionnaires over a roughly two-month period. Prospective study blood samples were shipped either frozen or at room temperature before DNA extraction.

About this clone: Its antigen remains unidentified. Nothing much larger sits one base from this clone, and base qualities are not available.

This clonotype was obtained from a man aged 45 to 65 who had recovered from COVID-19. The sequencing sample was made of PBMCs or T cells enriched from blood (not recorded which). This receptor chain uses TRBV7-2 and TRBJ2-7; the D segment could be TRBD2, given 5 matching bases. For the CDR3, the sequence is CASSLVAGTYEQYF. Here is the DNA: TGTGCCAGCAGCTTAGTTGCCGGGACCTACGAGCAGTACTTC.